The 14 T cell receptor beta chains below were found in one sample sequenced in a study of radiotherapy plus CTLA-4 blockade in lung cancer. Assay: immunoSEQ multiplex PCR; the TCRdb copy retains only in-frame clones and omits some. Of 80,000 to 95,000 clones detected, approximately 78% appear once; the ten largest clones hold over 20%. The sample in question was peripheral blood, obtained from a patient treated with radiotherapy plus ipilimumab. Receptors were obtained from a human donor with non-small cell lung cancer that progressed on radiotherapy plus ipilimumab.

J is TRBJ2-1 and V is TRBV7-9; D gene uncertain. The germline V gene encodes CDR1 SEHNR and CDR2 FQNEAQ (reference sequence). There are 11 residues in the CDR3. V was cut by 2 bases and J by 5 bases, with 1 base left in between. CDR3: CASSLNNEQFF. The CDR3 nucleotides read TGTGCCAGCAGCTTAAACAATGAGCAGTTCTTC.

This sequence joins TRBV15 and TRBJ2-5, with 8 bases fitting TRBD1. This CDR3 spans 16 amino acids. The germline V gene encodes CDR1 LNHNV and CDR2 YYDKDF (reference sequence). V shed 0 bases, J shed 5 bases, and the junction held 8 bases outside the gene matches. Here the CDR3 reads CATSRDPQGAGETQYF. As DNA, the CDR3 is TGTGCCACCAGCAGAGATCCTCAGGGGGCCGGGGAGACCCAGTACTTC.

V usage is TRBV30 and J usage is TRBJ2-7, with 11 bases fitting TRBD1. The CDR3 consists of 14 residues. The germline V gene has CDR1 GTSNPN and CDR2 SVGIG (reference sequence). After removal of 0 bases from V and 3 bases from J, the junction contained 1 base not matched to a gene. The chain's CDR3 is CAWSVGTGGYEQYF. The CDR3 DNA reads TGTGCCTGGAGTGTAGGGACAGGGGGCTACGAGCAGTACTTC. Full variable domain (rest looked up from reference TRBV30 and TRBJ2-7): SQTIHQWPATLVQPVGSPLSLECTVEGTSNPNLYWYRQAAGRGLQLLFYSVGIGQISSEVPQNLSASRPQDRQFILSSKKLLLSDSGFYLCAWSVGTGGYEQYFGPGTRLTVT.

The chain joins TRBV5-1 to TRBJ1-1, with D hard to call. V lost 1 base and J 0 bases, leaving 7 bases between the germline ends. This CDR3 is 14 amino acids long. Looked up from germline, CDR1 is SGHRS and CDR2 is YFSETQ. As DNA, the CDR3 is TGCGCCAGCAGCTTGAGGGCCATGAACACTGAAGCTTTCTTT. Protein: CASSLRAMNTEAFF.

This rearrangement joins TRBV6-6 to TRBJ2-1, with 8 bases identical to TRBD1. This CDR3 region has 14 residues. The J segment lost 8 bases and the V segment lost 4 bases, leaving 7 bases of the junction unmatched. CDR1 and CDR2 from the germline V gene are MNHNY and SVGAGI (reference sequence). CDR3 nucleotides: TGTGCCAGCAGTTTTAGACAGGGGCTACATGAGCAGTTCTTC. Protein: CASSFRQGLHEQFF.

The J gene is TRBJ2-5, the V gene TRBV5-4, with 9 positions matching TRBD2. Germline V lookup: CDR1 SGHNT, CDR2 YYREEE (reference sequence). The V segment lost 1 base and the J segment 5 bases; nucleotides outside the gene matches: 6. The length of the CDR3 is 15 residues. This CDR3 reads CASSLQASGTETQYF. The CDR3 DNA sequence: TGTGCCAGCAGCTTGCAGGCTAGCGGGACGGAGACCCAGTACTTC.

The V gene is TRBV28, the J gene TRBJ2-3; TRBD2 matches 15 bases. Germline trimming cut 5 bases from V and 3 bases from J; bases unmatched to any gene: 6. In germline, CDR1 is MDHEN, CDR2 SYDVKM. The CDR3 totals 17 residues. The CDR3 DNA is TGTGCCAGCAGTGGGCCGGGACTAGCGGGAGGTACAGATACGCAGTATTTT. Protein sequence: CASSGPGLAGGTDTQYF.

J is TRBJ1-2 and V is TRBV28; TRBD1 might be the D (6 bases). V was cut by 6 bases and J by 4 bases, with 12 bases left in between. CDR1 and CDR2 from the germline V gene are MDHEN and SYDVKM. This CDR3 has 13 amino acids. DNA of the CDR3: TGTGCCAGCAGCAAAGGGGGAATCTATGGCTACACCTTC. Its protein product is CASSKGGIYGYTF.

CDR3 amino acids: CSLGWAADTQYF. As DNA, the CDR3 is TGCAGCCTCGGATGGGCCGCCGATACGCAGTATTTT. The chain employs TRBV29-1 and TRBJ2-3, with D unclear. This CDR3 spans 12 amino acids. Germline CDR1 reads SQVTM; CDR2 reads ANQGSEA. V lost 8 bases, J lost 6 bases, and 15 bases lay in between.

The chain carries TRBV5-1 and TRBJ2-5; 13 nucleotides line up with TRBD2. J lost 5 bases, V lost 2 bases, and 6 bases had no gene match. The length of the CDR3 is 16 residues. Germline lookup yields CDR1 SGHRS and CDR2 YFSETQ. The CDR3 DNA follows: TGCGCCAGCAGCTTTGGGACTAGCGGGACTCGGGAGACCCAGTACTTC. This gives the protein CASSFGTSGTRETQYF. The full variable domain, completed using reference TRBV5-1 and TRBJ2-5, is KAGVTQTPRYLIKTRGQQVTLSCSPISGHRSVSWYQQTPGQGLQFLFEYFSETQRNKGNFPGRFSGRQFSNSRSEMNVSTLELGDSALYLCASSFGTSGTRETQYFGPGTRLLVL.

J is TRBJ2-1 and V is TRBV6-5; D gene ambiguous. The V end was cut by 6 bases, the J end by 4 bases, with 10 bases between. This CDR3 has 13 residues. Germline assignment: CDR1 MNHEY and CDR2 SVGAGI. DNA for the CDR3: TGTGCCAGCAGACCCGACACTTACAATGAGCAGTTCTTC. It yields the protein CASRPDTYNEQFF.

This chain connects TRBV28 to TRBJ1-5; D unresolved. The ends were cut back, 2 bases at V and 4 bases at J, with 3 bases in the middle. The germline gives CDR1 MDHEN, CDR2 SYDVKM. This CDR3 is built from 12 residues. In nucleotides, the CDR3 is TGTGCCAGCAGTTTAAATAATCAGCCCCAGCATTTT. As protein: CASSLNNQPQHF.

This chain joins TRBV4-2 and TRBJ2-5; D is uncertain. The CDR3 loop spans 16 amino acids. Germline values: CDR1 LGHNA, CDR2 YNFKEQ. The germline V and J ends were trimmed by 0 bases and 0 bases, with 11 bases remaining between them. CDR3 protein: CASSQEFAVYQETQYF. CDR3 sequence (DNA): TGTGCCAGCAGCCAAGAGTTTGCGGTGTACCAAGAGACCCAGTACTTC.

The CDR3 nucleotides read TGTGCCAGCAGCCGCCTACAGGGAAATGGCTACACCTTC. Translated: CASSRLQGNGYTF. J is TRBJ1-2 and V is TRBV6-1; maybe TRBD1 (6 bases). The CDR3 runs 13 residues. The ends were cut back, 6 bases at V and 6 bases at J, with 14 bases in the middle. CDR1 and CDR2 from the germline V gene are MNHNS and SASEGT.